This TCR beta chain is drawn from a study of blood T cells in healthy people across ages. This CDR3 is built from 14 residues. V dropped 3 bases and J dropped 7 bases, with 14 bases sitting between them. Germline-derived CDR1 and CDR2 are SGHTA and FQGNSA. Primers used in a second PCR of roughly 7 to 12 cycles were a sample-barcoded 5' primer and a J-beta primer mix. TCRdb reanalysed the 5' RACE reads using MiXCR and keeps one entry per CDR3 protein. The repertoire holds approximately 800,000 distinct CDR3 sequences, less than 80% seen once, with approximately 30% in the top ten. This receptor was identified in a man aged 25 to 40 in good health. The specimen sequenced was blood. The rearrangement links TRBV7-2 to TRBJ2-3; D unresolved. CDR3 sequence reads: CASSFGPSTNTQYF. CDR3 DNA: TGTGCCAGCAGCTTCGGACCTTCCACGAATACGCAGTATTTT.